The TCR beta chain under discussion was sequenced for a study of cytomegalovirus exposure and HLA in healthy donors. Study observations and caveats: In a later analysis, a missense DCLRE1C variant was linked to TCR beta V- and J-gene trimming. Among donors in an Asian-associated ancestry cluster, a later analysis reportedly found fewer N-insertions than the approximately 670-donor mean.

The V and J ends lost 1 base and 6 bases respectively, with 9 bases between them. From germline, CDR1 is SEHNR and CDR2 FQNEAQ (reference sequence). This CDR3 is built from 13 residues. Primers: 60 Vbeta forward and 13 Jbeta reverse. Libraries were prepared by immunoSEQ multiplex PCR; TCRdb keeps only in-frame clonotypes and omits some of them. The table shows about 78,000 clones, with about 60% occurring only once. Each donor's status was that of a healthy bone marrow donor. This clone was counted a single time. Its target is unknown. The receptor was derived from a man aged 25 to 40 in good health and CMV-seropositive. The sequencing sample was made of PBMCs. V usage is TRBV7-9 and J usage is TRBJ1-1; D unclear. CDR3 nucleotide sequence: TGTGCCAGCAGCTTAGTCCCCTCCCCTGAAGCTTTCTTT. Residues: CASSLVPSPEAFF.